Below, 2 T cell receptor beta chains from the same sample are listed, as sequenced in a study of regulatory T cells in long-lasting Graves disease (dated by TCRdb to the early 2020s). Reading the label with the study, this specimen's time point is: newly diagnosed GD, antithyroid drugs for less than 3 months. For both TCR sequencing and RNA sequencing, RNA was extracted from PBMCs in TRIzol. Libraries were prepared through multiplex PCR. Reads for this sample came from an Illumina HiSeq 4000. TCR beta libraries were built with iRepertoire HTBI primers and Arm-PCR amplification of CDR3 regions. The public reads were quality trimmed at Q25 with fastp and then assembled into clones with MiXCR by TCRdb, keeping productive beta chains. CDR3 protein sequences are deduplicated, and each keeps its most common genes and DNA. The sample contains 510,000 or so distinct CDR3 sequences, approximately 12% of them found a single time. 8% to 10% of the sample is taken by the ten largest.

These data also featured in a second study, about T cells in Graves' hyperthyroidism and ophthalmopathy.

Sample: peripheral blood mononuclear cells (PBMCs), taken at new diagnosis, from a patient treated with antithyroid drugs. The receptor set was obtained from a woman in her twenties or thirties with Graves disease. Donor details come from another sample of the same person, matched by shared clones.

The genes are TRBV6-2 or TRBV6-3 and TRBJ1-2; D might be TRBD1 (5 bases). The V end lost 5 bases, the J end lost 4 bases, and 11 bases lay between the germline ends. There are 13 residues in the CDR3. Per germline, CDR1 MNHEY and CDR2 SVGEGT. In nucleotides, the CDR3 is TGTGCCAGCAGTCGGGACGGGGGCTATGGCTACACCTTC. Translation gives CASSRDGGYGYTF.

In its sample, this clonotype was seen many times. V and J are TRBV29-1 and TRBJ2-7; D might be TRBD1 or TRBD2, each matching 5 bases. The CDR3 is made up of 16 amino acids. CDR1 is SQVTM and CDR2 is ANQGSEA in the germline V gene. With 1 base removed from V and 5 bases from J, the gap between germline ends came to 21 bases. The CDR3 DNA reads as TGCAGCGTTGAAGGGTTGGGGGTGACCACTGGGGACGAGCAGTACTTC. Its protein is CSVEGLGVTTGDEQYF.